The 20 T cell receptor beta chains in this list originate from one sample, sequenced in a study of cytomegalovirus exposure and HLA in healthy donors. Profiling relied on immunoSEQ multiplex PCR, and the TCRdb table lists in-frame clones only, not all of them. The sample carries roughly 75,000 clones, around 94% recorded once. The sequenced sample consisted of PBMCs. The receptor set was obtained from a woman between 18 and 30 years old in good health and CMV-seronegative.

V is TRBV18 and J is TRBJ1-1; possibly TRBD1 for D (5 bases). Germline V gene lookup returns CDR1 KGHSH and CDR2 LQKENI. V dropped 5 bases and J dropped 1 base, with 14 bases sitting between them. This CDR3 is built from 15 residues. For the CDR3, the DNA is TGTGCCAGCTCATTCAGGGCCGATACGAACACTGAAGCTTTCTTT. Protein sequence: CASSFRADTNTEAFF.

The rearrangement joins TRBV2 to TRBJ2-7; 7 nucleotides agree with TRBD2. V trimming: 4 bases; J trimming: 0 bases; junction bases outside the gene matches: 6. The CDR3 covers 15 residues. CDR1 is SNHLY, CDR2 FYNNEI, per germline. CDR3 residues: CASSAVGTNSYEQYF. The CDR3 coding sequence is TGTGCCAGCAGTGCAGTCGGGACTAACTCCTACGAGCAGTACTTC.

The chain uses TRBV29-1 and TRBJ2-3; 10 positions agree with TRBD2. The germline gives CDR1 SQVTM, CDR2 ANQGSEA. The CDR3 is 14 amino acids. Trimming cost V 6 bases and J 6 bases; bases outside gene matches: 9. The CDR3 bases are TGCAGCGTCCGCGGACTAGCGGAGGGGGATACGCAGTATTTT. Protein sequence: CSVRGLAEGDTQYF.

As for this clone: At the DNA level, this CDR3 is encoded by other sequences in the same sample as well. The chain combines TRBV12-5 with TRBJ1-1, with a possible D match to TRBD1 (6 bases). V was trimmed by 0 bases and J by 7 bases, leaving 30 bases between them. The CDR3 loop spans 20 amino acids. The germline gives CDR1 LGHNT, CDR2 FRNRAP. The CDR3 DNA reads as TGTGCTAGTGGTTTGGTCATAGCGGGGACACGCACTTATGGGGGTGGTGAAGCTTTCTTT. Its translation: CASGLVIAGTRTYGGGEAFF.

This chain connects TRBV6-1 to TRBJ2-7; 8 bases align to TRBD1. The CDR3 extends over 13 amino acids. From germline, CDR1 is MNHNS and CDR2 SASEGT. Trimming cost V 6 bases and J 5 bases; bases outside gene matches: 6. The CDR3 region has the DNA TGTGCCAGCAGGAATACAGGGGGAAACGAGCAGTACTTC. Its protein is CASRNTGGNEQYF.

CDR3 loop: CASSTTSGRMYEQYF. CDR3 coding DNA: TGTGCCAGCAGCACGACTAGCGGGAGAATGTACGAGCAGTACTTC. The chain combines TRBV5-5 with TRBJ2-7; TRBD2 matches 12 bases. The junction had 6 bases not matched to a gene; V was cut back by 4 bases and J by 4 bases. This CDR3 region has 15 residues. Germline-derived CDR1 and CDR2 are SGHKS and YYEKEE (reference sequence).

CDR3 sequence reads: CASSVRDGTGWDEQFF. The DNA for the CDR3 is TGTGCCAGCAGCGTTAGGGATGGGACAGGTTGGGATGAGCAGTTCTTC. The chain joins TRBV11-3 to TRBJ2-1, with 8 positions matching TRBD1. V dropped 5 bases and J dropped 8; count of bases not matched to a gene: 14. The CDR3 sequence is 16 residues long. The V gene's germline CDR1 is SGHNT and CDR2 YENEEA.

CDR3 DNA: TGTGCCATCAACGGCGGCGCCCCCGTATCAGAAGCGGGGGGACCCAACACCGGGGAGCTGTTTTTT. Amino acid sequence: CAINGGAPVSEAGGPNTGELFF. The chain recombines TRBV10-3 with TRBJ2-2, with 9 bases matching TRBD2. In germline, CDR1 is ENHRY, CDR2 SYGVKD. The ends lost 7 bases at V and 2 bases at J; junction bases unmatched: 26. The CDR3 extends over 22 amino acids.

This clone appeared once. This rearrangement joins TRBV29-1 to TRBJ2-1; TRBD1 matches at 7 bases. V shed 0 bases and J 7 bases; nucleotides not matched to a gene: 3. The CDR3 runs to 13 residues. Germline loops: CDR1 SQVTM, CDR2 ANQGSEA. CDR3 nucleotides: TGCAGCGTTGAAGAGGCCAGGGGGAATGAGCAGTTCTTC. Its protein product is CSVEEARGNEQFF.

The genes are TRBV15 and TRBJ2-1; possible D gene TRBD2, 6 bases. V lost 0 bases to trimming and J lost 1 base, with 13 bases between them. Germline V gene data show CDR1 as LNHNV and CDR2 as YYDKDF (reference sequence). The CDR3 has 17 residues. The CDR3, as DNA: TGTGCCACCAGCAGAGATCTCGTCGGGAGTTCCTACAATGAGCAGTTCTTC. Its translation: CATSRDLVGSSYNEQFF. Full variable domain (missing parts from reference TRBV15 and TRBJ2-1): DAMVIQNPRYQVTQFGKPVTLSCSQTLNHNVMYWYQQKSSQAPKLLFHYYDKDFNNEADTPDNFQSRRPNTSFCFLDIRSPGLGDTAMYLCATSRDLVGSSYNEQFFGPGTRLTVL.

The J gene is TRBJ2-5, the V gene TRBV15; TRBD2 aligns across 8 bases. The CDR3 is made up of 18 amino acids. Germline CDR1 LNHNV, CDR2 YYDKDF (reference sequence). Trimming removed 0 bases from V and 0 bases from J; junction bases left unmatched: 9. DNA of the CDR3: TGTGCCACCAGCAGAGATTGGTCGGGGGGGACGTACCAAGAGACCCAGTACTTC. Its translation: CATSRDWSGGTYQETQYF.

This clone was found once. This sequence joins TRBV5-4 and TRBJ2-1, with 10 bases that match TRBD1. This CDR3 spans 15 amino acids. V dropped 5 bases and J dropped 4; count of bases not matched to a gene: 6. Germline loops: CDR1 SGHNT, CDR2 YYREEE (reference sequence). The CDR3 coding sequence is TGTGCCAGCAGAAATATGGGACAGGGGTACAATGAGCAGTTCTTC. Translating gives CASRNMGQGYNEQFF.

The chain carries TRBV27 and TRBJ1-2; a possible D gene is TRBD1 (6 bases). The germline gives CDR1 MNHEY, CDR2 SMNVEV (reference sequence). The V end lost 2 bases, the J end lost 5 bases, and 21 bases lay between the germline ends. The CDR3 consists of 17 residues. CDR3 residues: CASSLHSQIQGIYGYTF. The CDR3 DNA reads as TGTGCCAGCAGTTTACACTCTCAAATTCAGGGGATATATGGCTACACCTTC.

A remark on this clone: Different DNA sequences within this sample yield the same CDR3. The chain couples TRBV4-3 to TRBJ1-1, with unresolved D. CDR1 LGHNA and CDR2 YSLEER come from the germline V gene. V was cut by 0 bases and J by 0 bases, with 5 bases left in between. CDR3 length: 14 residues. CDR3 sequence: CASSQDRMNTEAFF. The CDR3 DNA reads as TGCGCCAGCAGCCAAGATCGTATGAACACTGAAGCTTTCTTT.

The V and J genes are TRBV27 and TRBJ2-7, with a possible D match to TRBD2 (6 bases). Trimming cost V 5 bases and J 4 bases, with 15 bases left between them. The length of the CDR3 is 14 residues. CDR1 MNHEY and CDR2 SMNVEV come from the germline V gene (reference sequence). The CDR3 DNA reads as TGTGCCAGCAGTCTCCGGGGGACTCAATACGAGCAGTACTTC. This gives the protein CASSLRGTQYEQYF.

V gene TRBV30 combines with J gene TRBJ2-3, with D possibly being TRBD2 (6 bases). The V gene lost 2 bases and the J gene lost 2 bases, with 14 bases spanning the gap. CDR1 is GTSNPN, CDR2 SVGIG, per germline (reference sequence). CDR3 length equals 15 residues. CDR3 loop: CAWSPRDFLTDTQYF. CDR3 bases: TGTGCCTGGAGTCCCCGGGACTTCCTCACAGATACGCAGTATTTT.

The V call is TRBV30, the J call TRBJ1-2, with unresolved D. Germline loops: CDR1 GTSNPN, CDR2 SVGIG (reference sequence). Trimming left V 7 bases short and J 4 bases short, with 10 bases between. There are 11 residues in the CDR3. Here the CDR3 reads CASRLGYGYTF. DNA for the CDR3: TGTGCCTCCAGACTCGGCTATGGCTACACCTTC.

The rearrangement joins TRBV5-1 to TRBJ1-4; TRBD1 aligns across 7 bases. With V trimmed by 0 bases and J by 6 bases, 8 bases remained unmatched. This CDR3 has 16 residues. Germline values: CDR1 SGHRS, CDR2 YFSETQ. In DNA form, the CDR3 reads TGCGCCAGCAGCTTGGGATCACAGGGGCCCTATGAAAAACTGTTTTTT. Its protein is CASSLGSQGPYEKLFF. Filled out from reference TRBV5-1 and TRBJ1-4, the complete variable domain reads KAGVTQTPRYLIKTRGQQVTLSCSPISGHRSVSWYQQTPGQGLQFLFEYFSETQRNKGNFPGRFSGRQFSNSRSEMNVSTLELGDSALYLCASSLGSQGPYEKLFFGSGTQLSVL.

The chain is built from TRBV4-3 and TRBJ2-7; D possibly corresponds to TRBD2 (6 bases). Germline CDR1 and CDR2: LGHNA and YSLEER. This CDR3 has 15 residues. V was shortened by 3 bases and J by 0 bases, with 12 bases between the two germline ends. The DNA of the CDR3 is TGCGCCAGCAGCCAGTTCGGGAGCGGCTCCTACGAGCAGTACTTC. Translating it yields CASSQFGSGSYEQYF.

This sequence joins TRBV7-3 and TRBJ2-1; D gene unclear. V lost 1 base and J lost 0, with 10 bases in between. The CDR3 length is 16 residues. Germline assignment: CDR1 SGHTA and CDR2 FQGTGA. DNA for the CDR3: TGTGCCAGCAGCTTAATAGCCGCCAGCTCCTACAATGAGCAGTTCTTC. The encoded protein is CASSLIAASSYNEQFF.